Presented here are 4 T cell receptor beta chains from one specimen sequenced in a study of a mutant IDH1 vaccine in newly diagnosed glioma. Described time point: baseline, week 1 (first vaccination visit). This sample's treatment: pre-vaccination baseline after standard-of-care therapy. Method: immunoSEQ multiplex PCR; TCRdb's copy keeps in-frame clones and lacks some. The sample has about 68,000 clones, roughly 78% seen once. This specimen was PBMCs, taken from a glioma patient treated with radiotherapy, temozolomide or both. Receptor source: a man in his forties or fifties with glioma.

CDR3 protein: CASSQVIGQGGKLFF. The DNA of the CDR3 is TGCGCCAGCAGCCAAGTGATCGGACAGGGGGGAAAACTGTTTTTT. The rearrangement uses TRBV4-3 and TRBJ1-4, with 10 bases fitting TRBD1. V dropped 1 base and J dropped 10; count of bases not matched to a gene: 6. The CDR3 is 15 residues long. Germline V gene data show CDR1 as LGHNA and CDR2 as YSLEER.

The chain has TRBV5-8 and TRBJ1-1, with 9 nucleotides matching TRBD1. The CDR3 covers 15 residues. V trimming: 1 base; J trimming: 9 bases; junction bases outside the gene matches: 10. In germline, CDR1 is SGHTS, CDR2 YDEGEE. CDR3 sequence: CASSLRTGDTWQAFF. CDR3 bases: TGTGCCAGCAGCTTGAGGACAGGGGATACGTGGCAAGCTTTCTTT.

The DNA for the CDR3 is TGTGCCAGCAGTGAAGCGGGAAGGTCCTACGAGCAGTACTTC. Amino acid sequence: CASSEAGRSYEQYF. The chain employs TRBV6-1 and TRBJ2-7; D is unclear. With 0 bases removed from V and 1 base from J, the gap between germline ends came to 7 bases. This CDR3 is 14 amino acids long. The V gene's germline CDR1 is MNHNS and CDR2 SASEGT.

This clone was seen only once. The chain carries TRBV7-9 and TRBJ2-1; 8 positions agree with TRBD2. The CDR3 has 13 amino acids. V gave up 10 bases and J gave up 7 bases; unmatched junction bases: 9. Germline-derived CDR1 and CDR2 are SEHNR and FQNEAQ (reference sequence). DNA for the CDR3: TGTGCCACCCGTAGCGGGGTAGGGAATGAGCAGTTCTTC. Its protein is CATRSGVGNEQFF.